These T cell receptor beta chains were read from a single sample in a study of cytomegalovirus exposure and HLA in healthy donors. Produced via immunoSEQ multiplex PCR; TCRdb's table is partial and in-frame only. The sample lists about 160,000 clones, 75% to 85% occurring once. Sequenced input: PBMCs. The receptors here all came from a man aged 25-45 years in good health and CMV-seronegative. CDR3s include the opening cysteine and the closing phenylalanine or tryptophan. The D gene is left open where the match is weak. Where a row states a size, it is once, few, many or the class of an expanded clone; other rows omit it.

d_call: TRBD1
clone_size: .
v_call: TRBV27
j_call: TRBJ2-7
cdr3_nt: TGTGCCAGCAGTAGGGGAGACAGGGGCCTTTCATACGAGCAGTACTTC
cdr3_aa: CASSRGDRGLSYEQYF

d_call: .
clone_size: .
v_call: TRBV9
j_call: TRBJ2-6
cdr3_nt: TGTGCCAGCAGCCCCCCGGGCGGGTACTCTGGGGCCAACGTCCTGACTTTC
cdr3_aa: CASSPPGGYSGANVLTF

d_call: TRBD1
clone_size: .
v_call: TRBV7-2
j_call: TRBJ1-6
cdr3_nt: TGTGCCAGCAGCTTAGAGGGGGCGTCCTATAATTCACCCCTCCACTTT
cdr3_aa: CASSLEGASYNSPLHF

d_call: .
clone_size: .
v_call: TRBV15
j_call: TRBJ2-1
cdr3_nt: TGTGCCACCAGCGGGCGGGGCAGGACGGGTTACAATGAGCAGTTCTTC
cdr3_aa: CATSGRGRTGYNEQFF

d_call: .
clone_size: many
v_call: TRBV29-1
j_call: TRBJ1-5
cdr3_nt: TGCAGCGTTGAGACATCAGGGGATCAGCCCCAGCATTTT
cdr3_aa: CSVETSGDQPQHF

d_call: TRBD2
clone_size: .
v_call: TRBV29-1
j_call: TRBJ2-1
cdr3_nt: TGCAGCGTTGTAGGTAGCGGGGGGAATGAGCAGTTCTTC
cdr3_aa: CSVVGSGGNEQFF

d_call: TRBD2
clone_size: .
v_call: TRBV5-1
j_call: TRBJ2-1
cdr3_nt: TGCGCCAGCAGCCTTGGACTAGCGGGGCCCAATGAGCAGTTCTTC
cdr3_aa: CASSLGLAGPNEQFF

d_call: TRBD2
clone_size: .
v_call: TRBV28
j_call: TRBJ2-7
cdr3_nt: TGTGCCAGCAGTCTCGGGCGGGAGGCCAACGAGCAGTACTTC
cdr3_aa: CASSLGREANEQYF

d_call: .
clone_size: .
v_call: TRBV19
j_call: TRBJ1-2
cdr3_nt: TGTGCCAGTAGTCCCACGGGACTCGAGAGACATGGCTACACCTTC
cdr3_aa: CASSPTGLERHGYTF

d_call: .
clone_size: .
v_call: TRBV28
j_call: TRBJ2-1
cdr3_nt: TGTGCCAGTAGGGGGGGGCCAACGGGAGAGCAGTTCTTC
cdr3_aa: CASRGGPTGEQFF

d_call: .
clone_size: .
v_call: TRBV27
j_call: TRBJ2-3
cdr3_nt: TGTGCCAGCAGTTTGACCAGGCATACGCAGTATTTT
cdr3_aa: CASSLTRHTQYF

d_call: .
clone_size: few
v_call: TRBV7-9
j_call: TRBJ1-1
cdr3_nt: TGTGCCAGCAGCTTGTCACAGGGTATAGGGAACACTGAAGCTTTCTTT
cdr3_aa: CASSLSQGIGNTEAFF

d_call: TRBD1
clone_size: .
v_call: TRBV28
j_call: TRBJ1-2
cdr3_nt: TGTGCCAGCACCCCGGACAGGGTAGGGTCGCACTATGGCTACACCTTC
cdr3_aa: CASTPDRVGSHYGYTF

d_call: TRBD2
clone_size: .
v_call: TRBV13
j_call: TRBJ2-3
cdr3_nt: TGTGCCAGCAGCATCGGACTAGACACAGATACGCAGTATTTT
cdr3_aa: CASSIGLDTDTQYF

d_call: .
clone_size: .
v_call: TRBV9
j_call: TRBJ2-3
cdr3_nt: TGTGCCAGCACCCGCGGGGACGGCACAGATACGCAGTATTTT
cdr3_aa: CASTRGDGTDTQYF

d_call: .
clone_size: .
v_call: TRBV9
j_call: TRBJ1-1
cdr3_nt: TGTGCCAGCAGCGTAGCGGGTGGGGAAGCTTTCTTT
cdr3_aa: CASSVAGGEAFF

d_call: .
clone_size: .
v_call: TRBV9
j_call: TRBJ2-5
cdr3_nt: TGTGCCAGCAGCCCCGGGTGGGGCGAAAGGGAGACCCAGTACTTC
cdr3_aa: CASSPGWGERETQYF